This passage covers 6 T cell receptor beta chains from one sample sequenced in a study of Graves' ophthalmopathy and Graves' hyperthyroidism. From RNA, the CDR3 regions of TCR beta chains were amplified and sequenced. HTBI-primed first-round RT-PCR preceded second-round multiplex PCR. MiXCR, applied by TCRdb to the multiplex PCR reads, yields one record per CDR3 protein. The table records about 240,000 distinct CDR3 sequences, about 46% of them present only once. Sequencing was carried out using peripheral blood. These receptors were taken from an adult man with Graves' ophthalmopathy.

The V gene is TRBV14, the J gene TRBJ1-1, with no clear D. Trimming cost V 0 bases and J 8 bases, with 16 bases left between them. Germline V CDR1 and CDR2: SGHDN, FVKESK. The CDR3 consists of 15 residues. CDR3 residues: CASSQDRTVLNEAFF. CDR3 in DNA: TGTGCCAGCAGCCAAGATCGTACGGTATTGAACGAAGCTTTCTTT.

V and J are TRBV20-1 and TRBJ1-6; 8 bases match TRBD1. V was clipped by 1 base and J by 11 bases; unmatched bases: 4. CDR1 is DFQATT, CDR2 SNEGSKA, per germline (reference sequence). The CDR3 extends over 13 amino acids. This CDR3 reads CSARGDRGPPLHF. The CDR3 nucleotides are TGCAGTGCTAGAGGAGACAGGGGACCACCCCTCCACTTT.

Here the CDR3 DNA reads TGTGCCAGCAGTGAATATTTCCTAGCAGGGCCCCGGGAGACCCAGTACTTC. Translation gives CASSEYFLAGPRETQYF. This chain links TRBV25-1 with TRBJ2-5; either TRBD1 or TRBD2 may supply D (5 bases each). V lost 0 bases and J lost 5, with 19 bases in between. Germline V lookup: CDR1 MGHDK, CDR2 SYGVNS. The CDR3 extends over 17 amino acids.

Here the CDR3 DNA reads TGTGCCACCAGTGGGTTGGGGGCGGCAGGAGAGACCCAGTACTTC. The encoded protein is CATSGLGAAGETQYF. The rearrangement uses TRBV24-1 and TRBJ2-5; D is possibly TRBD1 (6 bases). The germline V gene has CDR1 KGHDR and CDR2 SFDVKD. The CDR3 has 15 residues. Trimming stripped 5 bases from V and 4 bases from J, with 16 bases between.

This chain links TRBV28 with TRBJ1-2; a possible D gene is TRBD1 (5 bases). Per the germline V gene, CDR1 is MDHEN and CDR2 is SYDVKM. V shed 4 bases and J shed 0 bases, with 12 bases lying between them. This CDR3 has 15 residues. The CDR3 region has the DNA TGTGCCAGCAGTTCCCAGGGCTCAGCTAACTATGGCTACACCTTC. Amino acid sequence: CASSSQGSANYGYTF.

This clonotype was recorded at least ten times. The chain employs TRBV2 and TRBJ1-1, with D maybe TRBD1 (6 bases). The CDR3 covers 14 residues. The V gene lost 6 bases and the J gene lost 0 bases, with 11 bases spanning the gap. CDR1 SNHLY and CDR2 FYNNEI come from the germline V gene. The CDR3 here is CASRRQVMNTEAFF. The CDR3 DNA is TGTGCCAGCAGACGACAGGTGATGAACACTGAAGCTTTCTTT.